This TCR beta chain was observed in a study of T cells in women clearing cervical HPV infection. On the study more broadly: Cases were women with histologically confirmed HPV16-related CIN3 or worse, including 2 invasive cancers. Case blood drawn at lesion detection; control blood after infection cleared. For cases, blood was sampled a median around 140 days after lesion detection, interquartile range roughly 85 to 220 days. Study outcomes and limitations: Timing of associations relative to infection is unclear; T-cell subsets were not isolated.

The data were produced by immunoSEQ multiplex PCR, yet TCRdb's version contains in-frame clones alone and is incomplete. The data include over 20,000 clones; the top ten clones carry 9.1%. With regard to this clone: What it recognizes is unknown. The read stops 3 residues short of the end of the CDR3; the missing end is completed from the germline J gene.

The CDR3 consists of 12 residues. Germline V gene lookup returns CDR1 SNHLY and CDR2 FYNNEI. V was cut by 10 bases and J by 3 bases, with 12 bases left in between. The chain recombines TRBV2 with TRBJ1-2; TRBD1 is a possible D gene (5 bases). The sample consisted of blood buffy coat. This clonotype originated in a woman between 18 and 75 years old with a cervical HPV16 infection that either progressed to CIN3+ or cleared (not recorded which). The covered CDR3 bases are TGTGCCACCCACCAGGGATACTATGGC. Translation gives CATHQGYYG. The entire CDR3 is CATHQGYYGYTF.